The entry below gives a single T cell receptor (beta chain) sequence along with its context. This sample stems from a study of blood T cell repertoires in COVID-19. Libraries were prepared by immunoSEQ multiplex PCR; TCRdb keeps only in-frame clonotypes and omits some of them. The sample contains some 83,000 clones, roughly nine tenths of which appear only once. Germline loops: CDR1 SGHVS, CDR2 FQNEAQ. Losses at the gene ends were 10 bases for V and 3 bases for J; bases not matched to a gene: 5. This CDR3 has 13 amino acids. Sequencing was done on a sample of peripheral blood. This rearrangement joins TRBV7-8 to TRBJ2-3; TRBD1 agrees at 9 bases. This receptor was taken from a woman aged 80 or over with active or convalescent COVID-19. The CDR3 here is CATQGQGTDTQYF. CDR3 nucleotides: TGTGCCACCCAGGGACAGGGAACAGATACGCAGTATTTT.